This TCR beta chain was profiled in a study of shared clonotypes between healthy human individuals (dated by TCRdb to the early 2020s). In the study overall: The cohort included three men and a couple of women between 18 and 49 years of age. To estimate repertoire size and how much clonotypes are shared between individuals, the study performed deep sequencing of blood TCR repertoires from a few healthy adults. Per donor, leukapheresis produced somewhere between about 0.8 and 9 billion PBMCs. For each donor, CD4 naive and CD4 memory were each run on three plates, CD8 naive on two plates, and CD8 memory on one plate. To increase sequencing depth and limit assay-specific biases, different laboratories used diverse techniques to prepare libraries and sequence TCR repertoires. General study outcomes and caveats: About 4.5% of naive CD4, 3.5% of naive CD8, about 2.5% of memory CD4, and 0.4% of memory CD8 clonotypes were shared across several donors. Only blood was sampled, and tissue TCR repertoires likely differ from those in blood. Rarefaction of sorted-subset datasets indicated incomplete sequencing despite the large sequencing depth. Based on pairwise subsampling, the degree of clonotype sharing among donors was expected to be affected by sequencing depth. Because the study included a small number of donors, the genetic and exposure-history diversity represented was limited. Compared with non-shared clonotypes, clonotypes shared by all four sorted-subset donors had higher generation probabilities. Naive subsets generally had larger estimated clonotype richness than memory subsets did.

The donors were healthy, HIV-negative adults with no recently reported acute infections or vaccinations. Every donor was a Caucasian adult living in Nashville, Tennessee, USA. CD4+ T cells were enriched by magnetic negative selection; naive cells were then positively selected on CD45RA, and the negative fraction formed the memory subset. After blood collection by leukapheresis, PBMCs were isolated using Ficoll-Histopaque density gradient centrifugation and then cryopreserved in the vapor phase of liquid nitrogen. Analytical flow cytometry was used to check the purity and quantity of each magnetically sorted T cell population. Each sorted fraction had its genomic DNA isolated and then quantified by UV absorbance on a Nanodrop 2000c. In regard to this clone: This receptor's antigen is unknown. No base quality values were provided; no much bigger clone lies one nucleotide off.

CDR1 and CDR2 are read off the germline V gene as MNHEY and SVGAGI. Including cysteine and phenylalanine, the CDR3 has 14 amino acids. The CDR3 DNA has 42 bases and is translated from base 1. The junction shows trimming of 7 bases on V and 4 bases on J, and the gene matches do not reach 3 bases of it. Using the deep immunoSEQ assay, TCR CDR3 regions were amplified from genomic DNA by multiplex PCR. For each cell subset, the extracted genomic DNA was distributed evenly across all wells of several immunoSEQ 96-well plates, and each plate served as one replicate. For sorted subsets, about 200 ng genomic DNA, equal to 30,000 or so T cell genomes, was loaded into each replicate PCR. Purified libraries were quantified with a Qubit 3.0 fluorometer, sized on a Bioanalyzer 2100, and re-quantified with the KAPA Library Quantification kit. Every immunoSEQ 96-well plate was sequenced on a separate single-read 150-cycle Illumina NextSeq 550 flow cell. In the authors' own workflow: The immunoSEQ output contained only junctional sequences without quality scores, so filtering could not match that applied to full-length reads. To assign V/J genes and CDR3, sequences were annotated using PyIR, a Python wrapper for IgBLAST v1.9, with IMGT germline references. Any read was removed if the V/J assignment was weak (E-value above 1e-6), the CDR3 was missing, or the read contained stop codons, out-of-frame junctions, or ambiguous translated residues. V3J clonotypes were defined by identical inferred V gene, J gene, and CDR3 amino acid sequence. Percentage overlap between repertoires was computed as shared unique clonotypes divided by the size of the smaller repertoire. RTK rarefaction, the Chao1 estimator, and Recon v2.1 estimates of unobserved clonotypes were used to assess repertoire richness. For all TCRbeta clonotypes obtained by the gDNA method from a handful of donors, generation probabilities were computed with OLGA. This immuneACCESS table, as held by TCRdb, lists in-frame sequences with V and J called but not all clones. Of the missing ones, under half trace to an unresolved V gene in checked studies; the others have no known cause. V and J calls and clone size are those listed in that table; D and trimming were worked out from the DNA. The sample records fewer than 1.8 million clones, approximately 98.5% of which are singletons. About 0.35% of the sample lies in the top ten.

The sample was naive CD4+ T cells sorted from blood. What this sample's cell subset or site label stands for: CD45RA+ positively selected. The receptor was isolated from a man aged 25-40 years in good health. The sequence joins TRBV6-5 to TRBJ2-2; 10 nucleotides in the junction match TRBD2. This receptor carries the CDR3 CASTRTSGTGELFF. The nucleotides read TGTGCCAGCACCCGGACTAGCGGCACCGGGGAGCTGTTTTTT.